Listed here are 9 T cell receptor beta chains from one sample, sequenced in a study of beta chain features in type 1 diabetes. Study observations and caveats: Across all four CD4+ subsets, people with type 1 diabetes showed modestly shorter TCRB CDR3s.

Expressed TCRB transcripts were sequenced because the entire RNA isolate underwent reverse transcription. Only in-frame clones appear in the TCRdb table, and some are missing; sequencing was by immunoSEQ multiplex PCR. The table records around 130,000 clones, roughly 10% of them present only once. Their cognate antigens are unknown. Sample: central memory CD4+ T cells from blood. These receptors were taken from a man younger than 45 with type 1 diabetes.

This clone showed up just a few times. The rearrangement joins TRBV7-3 to TRBJ2-2; TRBD2 might be the D (6 bases). This CDR3 has 14 amino acids. Per germline, CDR1 SGHTA and CDR2 FQGTGA. V lost 5 bases and J 5 bases, leaving 12 bases between the germline ends. CDR3: CASSLGSATGELFF. The CDR3 nucleotides read TGTGCCAGCAGCCTCGGGAGCGCTACCGGGGAGCTGTTTTTT.

There are a few counts of this clone. This rearrangement joins TRBV7-9 to TRBJ2-5, with no clear D. The germline gives CDR1 SEHNR, CDR2 FQNEAQ (reference sequence). Trimming stripped 5 bases from V and 7 bases from J, with 14 bases between. CDR3 length equals 13 residues. The CDR3 protein is CASSRGNEGTQYF. The CDR3 DNA sequence: TGTGCCAGCAGCCGCGGCAATGAAGGGACCCAGTACTTC.

This clone has a handful of counts. The rearrangement uses TRBV5-1 and TRBJ2-1; 11 positions match TRBD2. The CDR3 has 16 amino acids. V trimming: 4 bases; J trimming: 0 bases; junction bases outside the gene matches: 3. Germline assignment: CDR1 SGHRS and CDR2 YFSETQ. The CDR3 sequence is CASSPGTSGSYNEQFF. The CDR3 DNA is TGCGCCAGCAGCCCCGGGACTAGCGGCTCCTACAATGAGCAGTTCTTC.

The rearrangement links TRBV23-1 to TRBJ2-7; 8 nucleotides agree with TRBD2. TRBV23-1 falls under the ORF class, with uncertain function. The CDR3 runs 17 residues. V dropped 2 bases and J dropped 2; count of bases not matched to a gene: 11. CDR3 coding DNA: TGCGCCAGCAGTCAACTGGGCTGGCGGGGGGTCGCCTACGAGCAGTACTTC. It codes for CASSQLGWRGVAYEQYF.

In this sample, this clone turned up once. J is TRBJ1-5 and V is TRBV5-1; D possibly corresponds to TRBD1 (5 bases). V was clipped by 0 bases and J by 8 bases, with 12 bases between them. Germline-derived CDR1 and CDR2 are SGHRS and YFSETQ. The CDR3 has 14 amino acids. This CDR3 is CASSLAGGVEPQHF. As DNA, the CDR3 is TGCGCCAGCAGCTTGGCTGGGGGGGTGGAGCCCCAGCATTTT.

This clone was found a few times. The sample contains more than one DNA sequence encoding this CDR3. The CDR3 sequence: CASSEDRDSPLHF. The CDR3 DNA reads as TGTGCCAGCAGCGAGGACAGGGATTCACCCCTCCACTTT. The V gene is TRBV9, the J gene TRBJ1-6; 8 positions agree with TRBD1. This CDR3 has 13 residues. In germline, CDR1 is SGDLS, CDR2 YYNGEE. V lost 3 bases and J lost 8; bases outside the gene matches: 1.

This clone was seen a few times. The chain joins TRBV13 to TRBJ1-2; TRBD1 agrees at 10 bases. This CDR3 comprises 14 residues. V lost 4 bases to trimming and J lost 9 bases; unmatched junction nucleotides: 8. Per germline, CDR1 PRHDT and CDR2 FYEKMQ (reference sequence). In DNA form, the CDR3 reads TGTGCCAGCAGCTCCGGGACAGGGGTGTATCGCTACACCTTC. Translation: CASSSGTGVYRYTF.

The rearrangement joins TRBV4-3 to TRBJ2-7; 9 bases are shared with TRBD1. The V and J ends lost 5 bases and 0 bases, in that order; junction bases with no gene match: 5. The CDR3 length is 15 residues. The V gene's germline CDR1 is LGHNA and CDR2 YSLEER. CDR3 sequence reads: CASSAGQGSSYEQYF. CDR3 bases: TGCGCCAGCAGCGCGGGACAGGGTAGCTCCTACGAGCAGTACTTC.

V usage is TRBV19 and J usage is TRBJ2-1, with 12 positions matching TRBD2. After removal of 9 bases from V and 3 bases from J, the junction contained 12 bases not matched to a gene. The CDR3 totals 17 residues. CDR1 is LNHDA, CDR2 SQIVND, per germline (reference sequence). CDR3 sequence reads: CASSATLLAGGYNEQFF. The CDR3 nucleotides are TGTGCCAGCAGCGCTACCCTACTAGCGGGGGGCTACAATGAGCAGTTCTTC.